This entry concerns a single T cell receptor beta chain. The antigen remains undetermined. This sample was taken from a study of shared clonotypes between healthy human individuals. Study results and caveats: Larger estimated richness was generally recorded for naive subsets relative to memory subsets.

Each sample came from a Caucasian adult donor living in Nashville, Tennessee. CDR3 size: 18 residues. Germline V CDR1 and CDR2: MGHRA, YSYEKL. V was trimmed by 0 bases and J by 7 bases, leaving 24 bases between them. Splitting of each subset's genomic DNA was done evenly across several immunoSEQ plates. The sorted-subset replicate PCRs were given around 0.2 ug DNA, which is 25,000 to 35,000 T cell genomes. Profiled with immunoSEQ multiplex PCR; TCRdb holds only in-frame clones, not every one. The sample records some 2 million clones, 90% to 95% being singletons. Sample: naive CD4+ T cells sorted from blood. Subset meaning: CD45RA+ positively selected. This clonotype originated in a man aged 18 to 29 in good health. V and J are TRBV4-1 and TRBJ1-2; D is undetermined. In DNA form, the CDR3 reads TGCGCCAGCAGCCAAGAGTACAGAGGAAAAACCAACTATGGTGGCTACACCTTC. It encodes CASSQEYRGKTNYGGYTF.